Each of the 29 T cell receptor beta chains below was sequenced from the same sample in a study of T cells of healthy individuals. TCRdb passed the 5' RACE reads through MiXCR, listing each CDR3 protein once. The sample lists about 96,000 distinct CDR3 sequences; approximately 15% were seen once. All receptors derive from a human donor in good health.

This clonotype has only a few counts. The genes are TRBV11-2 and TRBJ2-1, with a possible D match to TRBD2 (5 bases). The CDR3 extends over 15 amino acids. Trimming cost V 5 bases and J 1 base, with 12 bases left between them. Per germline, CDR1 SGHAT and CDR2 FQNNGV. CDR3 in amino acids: CASSPLRGSYNEQFF. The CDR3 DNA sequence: TGTGCCAGCAGCCCTTTACGGGGTTCCTACAATGAGCAGTTCTTC.

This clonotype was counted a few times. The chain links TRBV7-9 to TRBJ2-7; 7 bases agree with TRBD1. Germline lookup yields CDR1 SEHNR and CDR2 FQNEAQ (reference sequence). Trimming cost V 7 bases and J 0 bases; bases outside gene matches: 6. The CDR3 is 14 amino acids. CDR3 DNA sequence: TGTGCCAGCACCCGACAGGGCGGCTCCTACGAGCAGTACTTC. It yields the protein CASTRQGGSYEQYF.

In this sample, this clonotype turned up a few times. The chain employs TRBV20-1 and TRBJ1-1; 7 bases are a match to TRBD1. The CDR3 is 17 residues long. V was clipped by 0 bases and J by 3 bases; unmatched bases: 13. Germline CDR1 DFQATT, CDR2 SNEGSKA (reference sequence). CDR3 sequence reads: CSARDWGDSGTYTEAFF. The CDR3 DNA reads TGCAGTGCTAGAGATTGGGGGGACAGCGGAACCTACACTGAAGCTTTCTTT.

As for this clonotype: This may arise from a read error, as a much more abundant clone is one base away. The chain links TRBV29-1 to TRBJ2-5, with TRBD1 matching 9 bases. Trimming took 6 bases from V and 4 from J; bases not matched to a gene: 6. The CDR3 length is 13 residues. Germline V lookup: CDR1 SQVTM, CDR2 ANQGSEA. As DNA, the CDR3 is TGCAGCGTGCTTAGGACAGGGGTAGAGACCCAGTACTTC. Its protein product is CSVLRTGVETQYF.

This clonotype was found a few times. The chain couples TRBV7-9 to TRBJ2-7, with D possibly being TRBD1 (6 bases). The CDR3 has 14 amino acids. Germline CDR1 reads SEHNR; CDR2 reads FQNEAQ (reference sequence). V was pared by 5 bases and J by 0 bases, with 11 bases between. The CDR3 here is CASSPGTTSYEQYF. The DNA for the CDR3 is TGTGCCAGCAGCCCCGGGACAACCTCCTACGAGCAGTACTTC. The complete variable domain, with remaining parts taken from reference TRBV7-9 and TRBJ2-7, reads DTGVSQNPRHKITKRGQNVTFRCDPISEHNRLYWYRQTLGQGPEFLTYFQNEAQLEKSRLLSDRFSAERPKGSFSTLEIQRTEQGDSAMYLCASSPGTTSYEQYFGPGTRLTVT.

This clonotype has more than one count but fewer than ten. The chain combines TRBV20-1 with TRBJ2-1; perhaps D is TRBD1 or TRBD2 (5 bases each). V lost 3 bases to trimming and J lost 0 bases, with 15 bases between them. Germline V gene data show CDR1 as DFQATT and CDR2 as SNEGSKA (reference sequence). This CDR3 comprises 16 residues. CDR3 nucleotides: TGCAGTGCTAGTGGTCAGGGACCAAGCTCCTACAATGAGCAGTTCTTC. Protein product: CSASGQGPSSYNEQFF.

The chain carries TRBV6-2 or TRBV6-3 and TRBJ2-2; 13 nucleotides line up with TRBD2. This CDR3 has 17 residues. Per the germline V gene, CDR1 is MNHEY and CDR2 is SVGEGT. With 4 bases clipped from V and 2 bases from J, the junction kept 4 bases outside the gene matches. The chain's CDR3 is CASSFGLAGANTGELFF. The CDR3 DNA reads TGTGCCAGCAGTTTCGGACTAGCGGGAGCAAACACCGGGGAGCTGTTTTTT.

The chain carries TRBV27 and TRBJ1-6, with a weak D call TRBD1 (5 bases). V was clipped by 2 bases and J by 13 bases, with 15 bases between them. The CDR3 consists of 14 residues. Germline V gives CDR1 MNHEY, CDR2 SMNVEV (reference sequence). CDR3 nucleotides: TGTGCCAGCAGTTTAAGGGGTCGTGGCTTTCCCCTCCACTTT. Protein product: CASSLRGRGFPLHF.

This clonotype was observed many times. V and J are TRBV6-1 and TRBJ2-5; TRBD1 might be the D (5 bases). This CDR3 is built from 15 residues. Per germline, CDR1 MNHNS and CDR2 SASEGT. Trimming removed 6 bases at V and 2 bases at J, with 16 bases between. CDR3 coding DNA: TGTGCCAGCAGCATCCAGGGATTCCAACAAGAGACCCAGTACTTC. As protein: CASSIQGFQQETQYF.

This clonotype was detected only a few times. CDR3 in amino acids: CASSHQGGANVLTF. The CDR3 DNA reads TGTGCCAGCAGTCACCAAGGGGGGGCCAACGTCCTGACTTTC. This chain connects TRBV28 to TRBJ2-6; D uncertain. CDR1 is MDHEN and CDR2 is SYDVKM in the germline V gene. The CDR3 has 14 residues. The V end was cut by 5 bases, the J end by 4 bases, with 9 bases between.

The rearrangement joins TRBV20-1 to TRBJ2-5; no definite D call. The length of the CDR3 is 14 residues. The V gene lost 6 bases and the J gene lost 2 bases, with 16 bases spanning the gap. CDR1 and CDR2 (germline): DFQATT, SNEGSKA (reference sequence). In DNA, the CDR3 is TGCAGTGCCAATTACCCCAGGAAACAAGAGACCCAGTACTTC. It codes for CSANYPRKQETQYF.

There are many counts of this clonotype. CDR3 protein: CASSYVGAKNIQYF. The CDR3 DNA follows: TGTGCCAGCAGTTATGTGGGAGCCAAAAACATTCAGTACTTC. The chain links TRBV25-1 to TRBJ2-4; no definite D call. V was clipped by 5 bases and J by 0 bases, with 8 bases between them. Per germline, CDR1 MGHDK and CDR2 SYGVNS. The CDR3 is made up of 14 amino acids.

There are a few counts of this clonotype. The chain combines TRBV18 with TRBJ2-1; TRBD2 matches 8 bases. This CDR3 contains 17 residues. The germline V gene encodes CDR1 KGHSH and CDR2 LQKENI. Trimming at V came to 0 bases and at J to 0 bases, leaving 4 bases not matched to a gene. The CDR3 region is CASSPPGAGVSYNEQFF. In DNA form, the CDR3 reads TGTGCCAGCTCACCACCGGGAGCGGGAGTCTCCTACAATGAGCAGTTCTTC.

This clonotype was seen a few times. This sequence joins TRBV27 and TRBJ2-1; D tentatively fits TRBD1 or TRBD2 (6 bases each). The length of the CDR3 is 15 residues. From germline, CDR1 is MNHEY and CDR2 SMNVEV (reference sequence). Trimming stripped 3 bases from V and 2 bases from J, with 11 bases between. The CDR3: CASSFRRDTYNEQFF. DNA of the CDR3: TGTGCCAGCAGTTTTAGGAGGGACACCTACAATGAGCAGTTCTTC.

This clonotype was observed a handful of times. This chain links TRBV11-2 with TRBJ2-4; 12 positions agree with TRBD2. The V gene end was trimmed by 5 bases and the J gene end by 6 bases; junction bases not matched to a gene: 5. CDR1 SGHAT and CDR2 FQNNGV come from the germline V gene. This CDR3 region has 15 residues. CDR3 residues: CASSRTSGDGNIQYF. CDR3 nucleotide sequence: TGTGCCAGCAGCCGGACTAGCGGGGACGGAAACATTCAGTACTTC.

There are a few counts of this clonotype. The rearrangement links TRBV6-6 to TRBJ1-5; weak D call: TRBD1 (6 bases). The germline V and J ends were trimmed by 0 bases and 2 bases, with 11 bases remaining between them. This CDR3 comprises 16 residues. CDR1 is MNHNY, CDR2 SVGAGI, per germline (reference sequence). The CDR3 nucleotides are TGTGCCAGCAGTTACTCCCCGACAGGACGCAATCAGCCCCAGCATTTT. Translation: CASSYSPTGRNQPQHF.

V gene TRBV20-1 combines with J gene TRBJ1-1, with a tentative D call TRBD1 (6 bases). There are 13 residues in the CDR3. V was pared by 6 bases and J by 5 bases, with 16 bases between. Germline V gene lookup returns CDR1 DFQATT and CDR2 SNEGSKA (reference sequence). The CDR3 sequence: CSATRTDGTEAFF. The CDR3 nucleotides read TGCAGTGCCACCCGGACAGACGGTACTGAAGCTTTCTTT.

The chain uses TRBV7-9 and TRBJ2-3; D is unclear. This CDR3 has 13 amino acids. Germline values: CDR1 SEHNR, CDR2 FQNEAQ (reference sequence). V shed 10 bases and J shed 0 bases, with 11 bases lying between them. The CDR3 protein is CATNPGSTDTQYF. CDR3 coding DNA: TGTGCCACCAACCCAGGAAGCACAGATACGCAGTATTTT.

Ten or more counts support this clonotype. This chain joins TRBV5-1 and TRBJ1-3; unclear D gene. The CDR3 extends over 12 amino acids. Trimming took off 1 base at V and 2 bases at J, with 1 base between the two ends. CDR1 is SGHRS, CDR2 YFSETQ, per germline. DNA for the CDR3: TGCGCCAGCAGCTTGCCTGGAAACACCATATATTTT. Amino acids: CASSLPGNTIYF.

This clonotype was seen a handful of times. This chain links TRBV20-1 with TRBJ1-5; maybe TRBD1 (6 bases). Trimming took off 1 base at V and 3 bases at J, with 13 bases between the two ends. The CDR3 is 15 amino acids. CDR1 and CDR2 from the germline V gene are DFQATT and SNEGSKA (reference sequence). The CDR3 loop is CSARVGAGNNQPQHF. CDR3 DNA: TGCAGTGCTAGAGTGGGGGCAGGTAACAATCAGCCCCAGCATTTT.

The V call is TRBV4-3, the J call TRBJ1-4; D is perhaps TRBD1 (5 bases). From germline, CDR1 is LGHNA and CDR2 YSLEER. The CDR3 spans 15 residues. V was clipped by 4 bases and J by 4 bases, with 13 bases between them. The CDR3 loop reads CASSPGTSFNEKLFF. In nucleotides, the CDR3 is TGCGCCAGCAGCCCTGGGACCTCATTTAATGAAAAACTGTTTTTT.

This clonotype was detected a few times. DNA of the CDR3: TGCGCCAGCAGCCAAGATACATACAGCACAGATACGCAGTATTTT. Its protein product is CASSQDTYSTDTQYF. The chain has TRBV4-3 and TRBJ2-3; D remains unclear. Between the trimmed V and J ends, which lost 0 bases and 0 bases, there was a span of 7 bases. This CDR3 is 15 amino acids long. CDR1 and CDR2 from the germline V gene are LGHNA and YSLEER.

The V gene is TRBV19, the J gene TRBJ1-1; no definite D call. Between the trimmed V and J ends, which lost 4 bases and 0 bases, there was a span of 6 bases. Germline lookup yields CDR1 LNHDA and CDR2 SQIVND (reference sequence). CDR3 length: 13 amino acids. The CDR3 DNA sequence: TGTGCCAGTAGTACTGTCATGAACACTGAAGCTTTCTTT. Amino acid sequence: CASSTVMNTEAFF.

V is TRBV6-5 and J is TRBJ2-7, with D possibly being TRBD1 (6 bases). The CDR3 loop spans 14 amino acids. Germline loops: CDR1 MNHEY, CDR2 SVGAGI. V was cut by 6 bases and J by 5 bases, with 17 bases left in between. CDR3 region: CASSPYRGTHEQYF. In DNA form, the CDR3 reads TGTGCCAGCAGCCCCTATAGGGGGACGCACGAGCAGTACTTC.

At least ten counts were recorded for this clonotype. Here the CDR3 reads CASTARAGELFF. The DNA of the CDR3 is TGTGCCAGCACCGCACGGGCCGGGGAGCTGTTTTTT. The chain employs TRBV6-2 or TRBV6-3 and TRBJ2-2, with D uncertain. The length of the CDR3 is 12 residues. The V end was cut by 7 bases, the J end by 6 bases, with 9 bases between. Looked up from germline, CDR1 is MNHEY and CDR2 is SVGEGT.

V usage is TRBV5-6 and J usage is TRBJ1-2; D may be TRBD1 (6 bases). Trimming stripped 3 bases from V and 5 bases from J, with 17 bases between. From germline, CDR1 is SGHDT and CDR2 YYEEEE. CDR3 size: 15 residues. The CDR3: CASSSPSGAYYGYTF. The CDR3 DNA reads TGTGCCAGCAGCTCTCCATCGGGGGCTTATTATGGCTACACCTTC.

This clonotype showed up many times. CDR3 sequence reads: CASSSQGSNYGYTF. The CDR3 nucleotides read TGCGCCAGCAGTTCACAGGGGTCTAACTATGGCTACACCTTC. The chain is built from TRBV5-1 and TRBJ1-2; TRBD1 matches 7 bases. Germline trimming cut 5 bases from V and 0 bases from J; bases unmatched to any gene: 4. Germline assignment: CDR1 SGHRS and CDR2 YFSETQ. The CDR3 covers 14 residues. Full variable domain (missing parts from reference TRBV5-1 and TRBJ1-2): KAGVTQTPRYLIKTRGQQVTLSCSPISGHRSVSWYQQTPGQGLQFLFEYFSETQRNKGNFPGRFSGRQFSNSRSEMNVSTLELGDSALYLCASSSQGSNYGYTFGSGTRLTVV.

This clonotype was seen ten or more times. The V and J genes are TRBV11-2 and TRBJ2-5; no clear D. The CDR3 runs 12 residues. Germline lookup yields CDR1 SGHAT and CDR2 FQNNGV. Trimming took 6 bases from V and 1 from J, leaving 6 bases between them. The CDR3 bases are TGTGCCAGCAGAACAACCCAAGAGACCCAGTACTTC. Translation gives CASRTTQETQYF.

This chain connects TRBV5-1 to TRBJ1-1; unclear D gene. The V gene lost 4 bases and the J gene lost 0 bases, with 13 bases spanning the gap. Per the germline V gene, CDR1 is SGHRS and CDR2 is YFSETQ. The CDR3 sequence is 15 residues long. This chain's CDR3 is CASSPLDTLNTEAFF. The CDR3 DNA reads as TGCGCCAGCAGCCCCCTCGACACACTGAACACTGAAGCTTTCTTT. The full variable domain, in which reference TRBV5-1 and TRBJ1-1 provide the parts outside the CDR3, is KAGVTQTPRYLIKTRGQQVTLSCSPISGHRSVSWYQQTPGQGLQFLFEYFSETQRNKGNFPGRFSGRQFSNSRSEMNVSTLELGDSALYLCASSPLDTLNTEAFFGQGTRLTVV.